This T cell receptor beta chain comes out of a study of PD-1 blockade in classical Hodgkin lymphoma. Time point given: newly diagnosed, previously untreated cHL patient sample. Out of thawed PBMCs, magnetic negative selection purified CD4+ T cells. Germline CDR1 reads SGDLS; CDR2 reads YYNGEE. There are 15 residues in the CDR3. V lost 4 bases and J lost 4; bases outside the gene matches: 7. Data came from immunoSEQ multiplex PCR; TCRdb stores just in-frame clones and leaves some out. Here the sample spans some 3,300 clones, 84% being singletons. This clone was observed a single time. This rearrangement joins TRBV9 to TRBJ2-1, with TRBD2 identical over 8 bases. The TCR originated in a human donor with classical Hodgkin lymphoma. The specimen sequenced was CD4+ T cells from blood. The CDR3 sequence is CASSPRGGRYNEQFF. The CDR3 coding sequence is TGTGCCAGCAGCCCCCGGGGGGGCCGTTACAATGAGCAGTTCTTC.